These 24 T cell receptor beta chains were sequenced from one sample in a study of vaccination and CD4 T cells after COVID-19. The treatment is: roughly 10-day PBMC culture with coronavirus spike peptide pools or control peptides (ViraFEST assay). Scientists ran DNA taken from cultured CD4+ T cells through the Oncomine TCR Beta short-read assay for sequencing. One entry per CDR3 protein results from TCRdb running MiXCR on the PCR reads. The sample yields 8,700 or so distinct CDR3 sequences, approximately 67% seen once. Which antigens these TCRs recognize remains unknown. Sequenced material: CD4+ T cells from blood, cultured in vitro, taken before SARS-CoV-2 vaccination. These receptors were taken from a human donor who had recovered from COVID-19.

The rearrangement links TRBV28 to TRBJ2-7, with 10 bases fitting TRBD1. J gave up 6 bases and V 6 bases, and 11 bases lay outside the gene matches. This CDR3 contains 15 residues. Looked up from germline, CDR1 is MDHEN and CDR2 is SYDVKM. The CDR3 loop is CASSFAGTGESEQYF. The CDR3 nucleotides read TGTGCCAGCAGCTTTGCCGGGACAGGGGAGTCCGAGCAGTACTTC.

A few counts support this clonotype. The chain combines TRBV20-1 with TRBJ1-1; D may be TRBD1 (6 bases). Germline V lookup: CDR1 DFQATT, CDR2 SNEGSKA (reference sequence). Trimming cost V 0 bases and J 7 bases, with 18 bases left between them. The CDR3 runs 15 residues. DNA for the CDR3: TGCAGTGCTAGAGACCCCGCCTGGGGGCGAATTGAAGCTTTCTTT. Its translation: CSARDPAWGRIEAFF.

The V gene is TRBV10-1, the J gene TRBJ2-7, with D perhaps TRBD1 or TRBD2 (5 bases each). V was clipped by 6 bases and J by 6 bases, with 18 bases between them. CDR3 length: 14 residues. Germline CDR1 reads WNHNN; CDR2 reads SYGVQD (reference sequence). Written as DNA, the CDR3 is TGCGCCAGCAGCGGGACCACCGAATTTTCCGAGCAGTACTTC. Its protein is CASSGTTEFSEQYF.

This rearrangement joins TRBV10-3 to TRBJ1-1, with unresolved D. The CDR3 is 14 residues long. Germline V gives CDR1 ENHRY, CDR2 SYGVKD. Trimming pared 2 bases from V and 0 bases from J, leaving 7 bases between. This CDR3 reads CAISEPTLNTEAFF. In DNA form, the CDR3 reads TGTGCCATCAGTGAGCCCACATTGAACACTGAAGCTTTCTTT.

CDR3 sequence reads: CASSDLLGGYEQYF. The CDR3 DNA reads as TGTGCCAGCAGTGATTTGCTAGGCGGGTACGAGCAGTACTTC. V and J are TRBV2 and TRBJ2-7; tentative D call: TRBD2 (5 bases). The CDR3 is made up of 14 amino acids. Germline-derived CDR1 and CDR2 are SNHLY and FYNNEI. The germline V and J ends were trimmed by 3 bases and 4 bases, with 13 bases remaining between them.

The rearrangement links TRBV5-1 to TRBJ1-1; tentatively, D is TRBD1 (5 bases). The CDR3 covers 14 residues. Germline CDR1 is SGHRS and CDR2 is YFSETQ. The V end was cut by 4 bases, the J end by 1 base, with 11 bases between. This CDR3 is CASSPRGANTEAFF. The CDR3 region has the DNA TGCGCCAGCAGCCCCCGCGGGGCGAACACTGAAGCTTTCTTT.

This clonotype appeared a single time. The CDR3 loop is CSARSPSEREDIQYF. The CDR3 DNA follows: TGCAGTGCTAGATCCCCATCGGAGAGGGAAGACATTCAGTACTTC. The chain carries TRBV20-1 and TRBJ2-4; tentative D call: TRBD2 (5 bases). Trimming cost V 2 bases and J 8 bases, with 19 bases left between them. The CDR3 has 15 amino acids. Germline-derived CDR1 and CDR2 are DFQATT and SNEGSKA (reference sequence).

The chain links TRBV27 to TRBJ2-2; 8 bases agree with TRBD1. The CDR3 is 17 residues long. In germline, CDR1 is MNHEY, CDR2 SMNVEV (reference sequence). The V segment lost 5 bases and the J segment 5 bases; nucleotides outside the gene matches: 13. CDR3 loop: CASSAFFGQGATGELFF. CDR3 bases: TGTGCCAGCAGTGCGTTTTTCGGACAGGGTGCGACCGGGGAGCTGTTTTTT.

The V and J genes are TRBV6-1 and TRBJ2-3, with 9 bases matching TRBD2. The V gene end was trimmed by 6 bases and the J gene end by 4 bases; junction bases not matched to a gene: 5. CDR3 length: 14 residues. Germline lookup yields CDR1 MNHNS and CDR2 SASEGT. The DNA of the CDR3 is TGTGCCAGCAGCTCCCGGACTAGCGCAGATACGCAGTATTTT. This sequence encodes CASSSRTSADTQYF.

This sequence joins TRBV6-2 or TRBV6-3 and TRBJ2-1; D is unresolved. V dropped 6 bases and J dropped 9 bases, with 15 bases sitting between them. The CDR3 runs to 13 residues. Per germline, CDR1 MNHEY and CDR2 SVGEGT. CDR3 protein: CASSPLALGEQFF. For the CDR3, the DNA is TGTGCCAGCAGCCCACTCGCCCTCGGTGAGCAGTTCTTC.

The J gene is TRBJ2-5, the V gene TRBV15; D might be TRBD1 (5 bases). V gave up 4 bases and J gave up 7 bases, with 13 bases separating them. From germline, CDR1 is LNHNV and CDR2 YYDKDF (reference sequence). The CDR3 totals 13 residues. The DNA of the CDR3 is TGTGCCACCAGCACCATTAGGGGTGGGACCCAGTACTTC. Its protein is CATSTIRGGTQYF.

The gene calls are TRBV4-1 and TRBJ2-2, with D unresolved. There are 12 residues in the CDR3. Germline CDR1 MGHRA, CDR2 YSYEKL. Trimming removed 2 bases at V and 8 bases at J, with 6 bases between. CDR3 bases: TGCGCCAGCAGCCAACCTCAGGGGGAGCTGTTTTTT. Amino acid sequence: CASSQPQGELFF.

This clonotype came up once. This chain connects TRBV7-2 to TRBJ2-7; 9 nucleotides align to TRBD1. The J segment lost 3 bases and the V segment lost 1 base, leaving 4 bases of the junction unmatched. The CDR3 extends over 15 amino acids. Germline V lookup: CDR1 SGHTA, CDR2 FQGNSA. CDR3: CASSLGGTGIYEQYF. The DNA of the CDR3 is TGTGCCAGCAGCTTAGGTGGGACAGGGATCTACGAGCAGTACTTC.

This chain joins TRBV20-1 and TRBJ2-7, with 12 bases lining up with TRBD2. Trimming removed 8 bases from V and 0 bases from J; junction bases left unmatched: 14. The CDR3 totals 17 residues. The germline gives CDR1 DFQATT, CDR2 SNEGSKA (reference sequence). The CDR3: CSTPGHQTSGSSYEQYF. Written as DNA, the CDR3 is TGCAGTACTCCGGGACATCAGACTAGCGGGAGCTCCTACGAGCAGTACTTC.

This rearrangement joins TRBV28 to TRBJ2-7; D possibly corresponds to TRBD2 (5 bases). The germline V gene has CDR1 MDHEN and CDR2 SYDVKM. Trimming removed 5 bases at V and 4 bases at J, with 12 bases between. The length of the CDR3 is 13 residues. CDR3 amino acids: CASSVAPSYEQYF. CDR3 in DNA: TGTGCCAGCAGTGTAGCGCCTTCTTACGAGCAGTACTTC.

About this clonotype itself: At one end the junction does not follow the germline gene, possibly because of a read error. The rearrangement links TRBV20-1 to TRBJ2-2; D remains unclear. Looked up from germline, CDR1 is DFQATT and CDR2 is SNEGSKA (reference sequence). The CDR3 is 14 residues long. CDR3 sequence reads: CSAASITNAGELFF. The CDR3 bases are TGCAGTGCCGCGTCCATAACGAACGCCGGGGAGCTGTTTTTT.

The CDR3 sequence is CASSARSPYRGEQFF. The DNA for the CDR3 is TGCGCCAGCAGCGCTAGAAGCCCATACAGAGGCGAGCAGTTCTTC. The genes are TRBV10-1 and TRBJ2-1; no firm D call. This CDR3 has 15 residues. Deletions cut 6 bases from V and 10 bases from J, with 22 bases between. Germline V gives CDR1 WNHNN, CDR2 SYGVQD (reference sequence).

This chain links TRBV7-2 with TRBJ1-6; no reliable D call. Germline values: CDR1 SGHTA, CDR2 FQGNSA. The CDR3 sequence is 16 residues long. The V end lost 1 base, the J end lost 6 bases, and 13 bases lay between the germline ends. This CDR3 reads CASSLDIRTGNSPLHF. Written as DNA, the CDR3 is TGTGCCAGCAGCTTAGATATCCGGACGGGTAATTCACCCCTCCACTTT.

The CDR3 DNA reads as TGTGCCAGCAGTTTATATTCAACTGAAGCTTTCTTT. Its protein product is CASSLYSTEAFF. The rearrangement links TRBV28 to TRBJ1-1; D uncertain. CDR3 length: 12 amino acids. CDR1 and CDR2 (germline): MDHEN, SYDVKM. V was trimmed by 1 base and J by 5 bases, leaving 5 bases between them.

CDR3 sequence reads: CSARDPTSGRDEQFF. The CDR3 region has the DNA TGCAGTGCTAGAGATCCCACTAGCGGGAGAGATGAGCAGTTCTTC. The V gene is TRBV20-1, the J gene TRBJ2-1; the match to TRBD2 covers 11 bases. With V trimmed by 0 bases and J by 8 bases, 6 bases remained unmatched. CDR1 DFQATT and CDR2 SNEGSKA come from the germline V gene (reference sequence). The CDR3 totals 15 residues.

The chain has TRBV2 and TRBJ2-5; 7 bases line up with TRBD1. The germline CDR1 and CDR2 sequences are SNHLY and FYNNEI. V was pared by 2 bases and J by 4 bases, with 10 bases of the junction left unmatched. The CDR3 consists of 16 residues. The DNA for the CDR3 is TGTGCCAGCAGTGAATACATATCGACAGGGCCAGAGACCCAGTACTTC. This sequence encodes CASSEYISTGPETQYF.

The chain recombines TRBV5-1 with TRBJ2-1; 8 nucleotides match TRBD2. Germline-derived CDR1 and CDR2 are SGHRS and YFSETQ. The CDR3 is 16 residues long. V lost 1 base, J lost 7 bases, and 10 bases stayed unmatched. CDR3 in amino acids: CASSLLGTRGLNEQFF. The CDR3 DNA reads as TGCGCCAGCAGCTTGCTAGGGACTAGGGGATTGAATGAGCAGTTCTTC. The full variable domain, completed using reference TRBV5-1 and TRBJ2-1, is KAGVTQTPRYLIKTRGQQVTLSCSPISGHRSVSWYQQTPGQGLQFLFEYFSETQRNKGNFPGRFSGRQFSNSRSEMNVSTLELGDSALYLCASSLLGTRGLNEQFFGPGTRLTVL.

This clonotype was counted a single time. The chain has TRBV29-1 and TRBJ1-1, with 10 bases lining up with TRBD1. CDR3 length: 14 amino acids. Looked up from germline, CDR1 is SQVTM and CDR2 is ANQGSEA. V shed 1 base, J shed 10 bases, and the junction held 9 bases outside the gene matches. CDR3 sequence: CSVEAGTGDYAAFF. The DNA for the CDR3 is TGCAGCGTTGAAGCCGGGACAGGGGACTACGCAGCTTTCTTT. Together with reference TRBV29-1 and TRBJ1-1, the CDR3 gives the full variable domain: SAVISQKPSRDICQRGTSLTIQCQVDSQVTMMFWYRQQPGQSLTLIATANQGSEATYESGFVIDKFPISRPNLTFSTLTVSNMSPEDSSIYLCSVEAGTGDYAAFFGQGTRLTVV.

V and J are TRBV7-3 and TRBJ2-1; no definite D call. Germline CDR1 and CDR2: SGHTA and FQGTGA. The CDR3 runs to 13 residues. Trimming pared 0 bases from V and 6 bases from J, leaving 6 bases between. The CDR3 sequence is CASSLTMANEQFF. The CDR3 coding sequence is TGTGCCAGCAGCTTAACCATGGCCAATGAGCAGTTCTTC.